Below, one T cell receptor beta chain is given with its context. Its antigen remains unknown. RNA, at roughly 0.45 to 1 ug, was reverse transcribed with random hexamers. The method of amplification for TCR beta CDR3 was immunoSEQ multiplex PCR, covering 54 Vbeta and 13 Jbeta. Using its own MiXCR run on the immunoSEQ multiplex PCR reads, TCRdb lists one record per CDR3 protein. The data contain roughly 150,000 distinct CDR3 sequences, 94% of them singletons. These data belong to a study of CD8 T cells in Susac syndrome. The authors carried out high-throughput sequencing of TCR beta. They applied it to CD8+ and CD4+ T cells obtained from blood. The study, taken as a whole, reports: In its TCR sequencing and HLA analysis, the study acknowledged that the number of individuals was relatively small.

V shed 2 bases and J 7 bases; nucleotides not matched to a gene: 11. The CDR3 contains 16 residues. Germline CDR1 is MNHEY and CDR2 is SMNVEV (reference sequence). The chain uses TRBV27 and TRBJ2-7, with 10 bases that match TRBD1. The receptor's source is a human donor with multiple sclerosis. The sample comprised CD8+ T cells from PBMCs. DNA for the CDR3: TGTGCCAGCAGTTTAGTAATGGGACAGGGGACCGGGGAGCAGTACTTC. Its protein is CASSLVMGQGTGEQYF.